This TCR beta chain was sequenced in a study of T cells in Graves' hyperthyroidism and ophthalmopathy. This clonotype was seen many times. Patients having uncontrolled infection, another autoimmune disease, pregnancy or lactation were not included. Germline V lookup: CDR1 SNHLY, CDR2 FYNNEI. CDR3 length: 13 amino acids. V lost 4 bases, J lost 6 bases, and 3 bases stayed unmatched. Amplification yielded TCR beta CDR3 regions, with RNA transcripts as the source. First-round RT-PCR with HTBI primers amplified the TCR CDR3 region. TCRdb reprocessed the multiplex PCR reads with MiXCR, giving one entry per CDR3 protein. The repertoire holds roughly 840,000 distinct CDR3 sequences, around 39% seen once, with about 8.9% in the top ten.

The source of this sequence is a man between 18 and 35 years old with Graves' hyperthyroidism. V gene TRBV2 combines with J gene TRBJ2-5; 9 positions agree with TRBD2. The sequencing input was blood. CDR3 nucleotides: TGTGCCAGCAGTGGAAGCGGGGGGAAGACCCAGTACTTC. Translated, it gives CASSGSGGKTQYF.